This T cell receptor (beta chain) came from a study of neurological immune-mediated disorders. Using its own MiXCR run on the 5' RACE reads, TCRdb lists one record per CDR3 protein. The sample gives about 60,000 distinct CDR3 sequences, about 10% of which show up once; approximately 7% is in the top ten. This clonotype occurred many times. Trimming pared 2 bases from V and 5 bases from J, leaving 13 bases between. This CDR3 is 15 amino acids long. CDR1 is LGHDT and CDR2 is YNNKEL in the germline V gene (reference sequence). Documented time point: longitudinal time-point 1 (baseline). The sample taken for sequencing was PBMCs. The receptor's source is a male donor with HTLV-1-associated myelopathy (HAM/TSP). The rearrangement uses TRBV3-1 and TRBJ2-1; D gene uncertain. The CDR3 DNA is TGTGCCAGCAGCCAACCCCTAATAGGGCACAATGAGCAGTTCTTC. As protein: CASSQPLIGHNEQFF.